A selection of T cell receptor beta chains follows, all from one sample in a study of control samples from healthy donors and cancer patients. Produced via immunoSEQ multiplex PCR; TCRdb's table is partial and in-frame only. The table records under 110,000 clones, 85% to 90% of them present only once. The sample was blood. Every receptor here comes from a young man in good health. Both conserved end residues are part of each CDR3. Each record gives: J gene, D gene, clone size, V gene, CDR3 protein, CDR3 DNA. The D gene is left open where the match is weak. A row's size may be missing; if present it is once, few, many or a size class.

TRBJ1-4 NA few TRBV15 CATSRESAGQGNEKLFF TGTGCCACCAGCAGAGAAAGCGCGGGGCAGGGTAATGAAAAACTGTTTTTT
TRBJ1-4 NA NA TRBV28 CASSFFRRATNEKLFF TGTGCCAGCAGTTTTTTTAGGAGAGCAACTAATGAAAAACTGTTTTTT
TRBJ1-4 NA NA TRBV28 CASSLGGAGEKLFF TGTGCCAGCAGTTTGGGGGGGGCGGGGGAAAAACTGTTTTTT
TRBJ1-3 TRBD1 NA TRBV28 CASSLGTRGYSGNTIYF TGTGCCAGCAGTTTAGGGACCAGGGGGTACTCTGGAAACACCATATATTTT
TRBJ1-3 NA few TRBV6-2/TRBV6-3 CASSLAGARGNTIYF TGTGCCAGCAGTTTAGCAGGGGCTCGTGGAAACACCATATATTTT
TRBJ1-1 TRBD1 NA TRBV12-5 CASGLVSGGWTEAFF TGTGCTAGTGGTTTGGTCTCAGGGGGTTGGACTGAAGCTTTCTTT
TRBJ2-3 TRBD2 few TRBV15 CATSRGTSGGADTQYF TGTGCCACCAGCAGAGGGACTAGCGGGGGGGCAGATACGCAGTATTTT
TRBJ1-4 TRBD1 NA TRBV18 CASSPINYRGRLEKLFF TGTGCCAGCTCACCTATAAACTACAGGGGGCGCCTTGAAAAACTGTTTTTT
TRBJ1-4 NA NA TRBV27 CASSFFGQPLKEKLFF TGTGCCAGCAGCTTCTTCGGACAGCCTTTAAAGGAAAAACTGTTTTTT
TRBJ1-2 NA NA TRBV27 CASSPRGQGNNGYTF TGTGCCAGCAGTCCCCGAGGTCAGGGGAATAATGGCTACACCTTC
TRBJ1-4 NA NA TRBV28 CASSLYEKLFF TGTGCCAGCAGTTTATATGAAAAACTGTTTTTT
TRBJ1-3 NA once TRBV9 CASSLNRGGRDAGNTIYF TGTGCCAGCAGCCTAAATCGGGGGGGCAGGGATGCTGGAAACACCATATATTTT
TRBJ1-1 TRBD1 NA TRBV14 CASSQPGQGARMRTEAFF TGTGCCAGCAGCCAGCCGGGACAGGGGGCGCGGATGAGGACTGAAGCTTTCTTT
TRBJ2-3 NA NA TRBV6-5 CASQGYSDTQYF TGTGCCAGCCAGGGTTATTCTGATACGCAGTATTTT
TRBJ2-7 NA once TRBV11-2 CASSLDNRGFNEQYF TGTGCCAGCAGCTTAGATAACCGGGGCTTCAACGAGCAGTACTTC
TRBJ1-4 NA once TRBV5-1 CASSLAGDPNEKLFF TGCGCCAGCAGCTTGGCGGGGGACCCTAATGAAAAACTGTTTTTT
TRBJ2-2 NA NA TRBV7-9 CASSPYRVSAGELFF TGTGCCAGCAGCCCATACAGGGTTTCGGCCGGGGAGCTGTTTTTT
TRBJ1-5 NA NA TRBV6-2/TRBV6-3 CASSPTGQNSLPQHF TGTGCCAGCAGTCCCACTGGACAGAACAGTCTGCCCCAGCATTTT